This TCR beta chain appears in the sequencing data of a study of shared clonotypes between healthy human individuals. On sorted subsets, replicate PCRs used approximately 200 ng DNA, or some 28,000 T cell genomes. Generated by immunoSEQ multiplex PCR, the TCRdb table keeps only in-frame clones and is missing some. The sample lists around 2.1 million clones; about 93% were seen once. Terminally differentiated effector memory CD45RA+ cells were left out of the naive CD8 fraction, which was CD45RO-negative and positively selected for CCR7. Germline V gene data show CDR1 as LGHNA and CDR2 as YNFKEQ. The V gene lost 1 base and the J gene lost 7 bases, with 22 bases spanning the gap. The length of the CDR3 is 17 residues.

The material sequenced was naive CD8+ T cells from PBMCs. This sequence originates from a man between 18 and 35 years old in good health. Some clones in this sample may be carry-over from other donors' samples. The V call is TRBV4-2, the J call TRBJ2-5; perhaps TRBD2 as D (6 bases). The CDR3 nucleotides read TGTGCCAGCAGCCAAGCCAATTCCGGGACCCCGGAGGGGACCCAGTACTTC. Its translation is CASSQANSGTPEGTQYF.